This T cell receptor beta chain was recovered during a study of radiotherapy plus CTLA-4 blockade in lung cancer. Germline assignment: CDR1 SGHNT and CDR2 YYREEE (reference sequence). The CDR3 is 13 residues long. Trimming shortened V by 4 bases and J by 5 bases, and 13 bases separated the two germline ends. Study outcomes and limitations: Among blood TCR repertoires after radiotherapy plus ipilimumab, tumor-derived clones expanded.

Repertoires were generated with immunoSEQ multiplex PCR, while TCRdb's copy carries only in-frame clones and drops some. The sample consists of around 59,000 clones, around 74% of them appearing once. On this clone itself: Its antigen is not identified.

The clonotype originates from a human donor with non-small cell lung cancer whose response to radiotherapy plus ipilimumab could not be evaluated. Sequencing was performed on peripheral blood, taken from a patient treated with radiotherapy plus ipilimumab. This chain links TRBV5-4 with TRBJ2-7; D is perhaps TRBD1 (6 bases). This chain's CDR3 is CASSLQGLHEQYF. The CDR3 nucleotides read TGTGCCAGCAGCCTCCAGGGGCTGCACGAGCAGTACTTC.